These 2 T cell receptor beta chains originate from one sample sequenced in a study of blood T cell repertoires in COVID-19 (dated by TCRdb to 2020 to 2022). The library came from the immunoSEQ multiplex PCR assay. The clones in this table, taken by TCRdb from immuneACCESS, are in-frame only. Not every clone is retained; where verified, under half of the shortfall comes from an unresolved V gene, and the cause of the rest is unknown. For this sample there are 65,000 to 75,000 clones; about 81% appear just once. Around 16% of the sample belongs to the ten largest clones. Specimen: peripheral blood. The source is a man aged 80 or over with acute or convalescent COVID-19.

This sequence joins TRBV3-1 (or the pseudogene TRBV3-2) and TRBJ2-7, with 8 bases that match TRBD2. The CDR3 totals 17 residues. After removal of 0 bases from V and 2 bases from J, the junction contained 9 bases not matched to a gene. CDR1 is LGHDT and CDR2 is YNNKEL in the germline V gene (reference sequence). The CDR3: CASSQDRPGGGPYEQYF. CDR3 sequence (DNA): TGTGCCAGCAGCCAAGATCGGCCCGGGGGGGGCCCCTACGAGCAGTACTTC.

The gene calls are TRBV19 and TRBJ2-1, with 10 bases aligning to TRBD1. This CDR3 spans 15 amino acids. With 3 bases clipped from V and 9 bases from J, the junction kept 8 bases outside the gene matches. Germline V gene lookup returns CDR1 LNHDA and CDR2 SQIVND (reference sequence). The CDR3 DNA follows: TGTGCCAGTAGTATCTGGGACAGGGGAAGGGGTGAGCAGTTCTTC. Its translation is CASSIWDRGRGEQFF.